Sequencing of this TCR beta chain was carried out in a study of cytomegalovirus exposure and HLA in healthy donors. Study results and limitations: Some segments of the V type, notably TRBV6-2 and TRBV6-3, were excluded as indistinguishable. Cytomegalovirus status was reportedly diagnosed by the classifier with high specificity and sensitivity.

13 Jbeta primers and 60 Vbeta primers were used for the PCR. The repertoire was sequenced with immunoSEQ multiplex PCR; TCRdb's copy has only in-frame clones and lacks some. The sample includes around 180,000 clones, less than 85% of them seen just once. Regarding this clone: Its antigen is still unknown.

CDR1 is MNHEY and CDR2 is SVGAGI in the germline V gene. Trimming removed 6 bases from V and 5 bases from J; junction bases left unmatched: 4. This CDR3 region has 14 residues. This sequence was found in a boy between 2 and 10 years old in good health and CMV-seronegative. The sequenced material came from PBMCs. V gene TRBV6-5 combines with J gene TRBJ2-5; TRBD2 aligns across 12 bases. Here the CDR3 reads CASRLAGGRETQYF. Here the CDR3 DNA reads TGTGCCAGCAGACTAGCGGGGGGCAGGGAGACCCAGTACTTC.